These 3 T cell receptor beta chains originate from one sample sequenced in a study of blood T cell repertoires in COVID-19. Method: immunoSEQ multiplex PCR; TCRdb's copy keeps in-frame clones and lacks some. This sample has 250,000 to 300,000 clones, with 70% to 90% found just once. The sequencing sample was made of peripheral blood. These receptors all come from a woman in her sixties or seventies with acute or convalescent COVID-19.

This chain uses TRBV6-6 with TRBJ1-1, with D unresolved. The germline V gene has CDR1 MNHNY and CDR2 SVGAGI (reference sequence). The CDR3 totals 14 residues. V lost 6 bases and J lost 0, with 11 bases in between. CDR3 protein: CASRKETMNTEAFF. CDR3 coding DNA: TGTGCCAGCAGAAAGGAGACTATGAACACTGAAGCTTTCTTT.

The rearrangement joins TRBV19 to TRBJ1-4, with 9 nucleotides matching TRBD1. Unmatched junction bases numbered 10, after V lost 6 bases and J lost 5 bases. Looked up from germline, CDR1 is LNHDA and CDR2 is SQIVND (reference sequence). The CDR3 contains 16 residues. CDR3 sequence (DNA): TGTGCCAGTAGCTTAAACTCCGGGACAGGGAATGAAAAACTGTTTTTT. Amino acid sequence: CASSLNSGTGNEKLFF.

The rearrangement uses TRBV7-2 and TRBJ1-6; TRBD1 aligns across 10 bases. The CDR3 sequence is 16 residues long. Germline assignment: CDR1 SGHTA and CDR2 FQGNSA. Unmatched junction bases numbered 8, after V lost 5 bases and J lost 7 bases. CDR3 in DNA: TGTGCCAGCAGCACCGGGACAGGGGCGACAAATTCACCCCTCCACTTT. This translates into CASSTGTGATNSPLHF.